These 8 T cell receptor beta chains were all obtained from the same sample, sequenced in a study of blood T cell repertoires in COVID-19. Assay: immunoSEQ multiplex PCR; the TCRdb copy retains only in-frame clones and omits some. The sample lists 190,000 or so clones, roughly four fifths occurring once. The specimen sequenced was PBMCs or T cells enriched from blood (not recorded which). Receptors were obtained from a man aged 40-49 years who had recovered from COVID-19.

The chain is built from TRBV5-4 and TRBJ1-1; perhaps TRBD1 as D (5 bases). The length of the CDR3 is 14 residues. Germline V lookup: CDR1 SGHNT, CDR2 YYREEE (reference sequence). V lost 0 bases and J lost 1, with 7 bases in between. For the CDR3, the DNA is TGTGCCAGCAGCTTGGCCGGACAGAACACTGAAGCTTTCTTT. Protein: CASSLAGQNTEAFF.

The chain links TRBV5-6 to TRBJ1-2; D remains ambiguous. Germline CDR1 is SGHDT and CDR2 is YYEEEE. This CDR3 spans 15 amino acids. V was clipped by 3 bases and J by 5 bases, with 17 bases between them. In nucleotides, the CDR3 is TGTGCCAGCAGCTCGGAGGGAACAGAAGGGTATGGCTACACCTTC. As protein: CASSSEGTEGYGYTF.

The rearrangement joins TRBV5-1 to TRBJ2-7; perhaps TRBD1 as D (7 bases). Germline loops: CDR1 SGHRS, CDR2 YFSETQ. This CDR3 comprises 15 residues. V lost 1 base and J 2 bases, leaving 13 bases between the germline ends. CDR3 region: CASSLQGEVAYEQYF. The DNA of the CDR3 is TGCGCCAGCAGCTTGCAGGGGGAGGTGGCCTACGAGCAGTACTTC.

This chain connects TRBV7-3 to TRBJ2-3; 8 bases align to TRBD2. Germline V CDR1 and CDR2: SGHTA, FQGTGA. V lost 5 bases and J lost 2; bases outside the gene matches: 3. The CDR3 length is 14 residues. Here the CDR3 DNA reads TGTGCCAGCAGCCGGGGGGGCCACACAGATACGCAGTATTTT. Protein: CASSRGGHTDTQYF. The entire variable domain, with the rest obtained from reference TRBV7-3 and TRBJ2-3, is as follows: GAGVSQTPSNKVTEKGKYVELRCDPISGHTALYWYRQSLGQGPEFLIYFQGTGAADDSGLPNDRFFAVRPEGSVSTLKIQRTERGDSAVYLCASSRGGHTDTQYFGPGTRLTVL.

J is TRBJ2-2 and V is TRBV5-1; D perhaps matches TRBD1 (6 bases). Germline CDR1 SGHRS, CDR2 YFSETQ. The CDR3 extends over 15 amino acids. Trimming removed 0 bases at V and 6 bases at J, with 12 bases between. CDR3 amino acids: CASSLGGPGPGELFF. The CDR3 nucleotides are TGCGCCAGCAGCTTGGGGGGGCCAGGTCCCGGGGAGCTGTTTTTT.

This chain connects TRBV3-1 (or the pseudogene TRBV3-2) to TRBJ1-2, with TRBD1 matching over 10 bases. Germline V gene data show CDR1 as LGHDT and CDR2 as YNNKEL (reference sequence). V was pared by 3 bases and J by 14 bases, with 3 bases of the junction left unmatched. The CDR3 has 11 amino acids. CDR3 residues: CASSQGQGRTF. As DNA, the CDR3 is TGTGCCAGCAGCCAGGGACAGGGGAGGACCTTC.

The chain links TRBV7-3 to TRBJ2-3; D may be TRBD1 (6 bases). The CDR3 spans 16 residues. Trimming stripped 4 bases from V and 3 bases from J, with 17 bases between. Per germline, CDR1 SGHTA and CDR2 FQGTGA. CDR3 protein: CASSSQGRGITDTQYF. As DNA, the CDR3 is TGTGCCAGCAGCTCGCAGGGGCGTGGGATAACAGATACGCAGTATTTT.

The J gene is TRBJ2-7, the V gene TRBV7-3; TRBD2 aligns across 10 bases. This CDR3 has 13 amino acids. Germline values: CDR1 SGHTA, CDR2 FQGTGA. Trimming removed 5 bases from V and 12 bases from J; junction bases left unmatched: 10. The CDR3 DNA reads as TGTGCCAGCAGCCCTGGGCTAGCGGGAGACAGGTACTTC. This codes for CASSPGLAGDRYF.